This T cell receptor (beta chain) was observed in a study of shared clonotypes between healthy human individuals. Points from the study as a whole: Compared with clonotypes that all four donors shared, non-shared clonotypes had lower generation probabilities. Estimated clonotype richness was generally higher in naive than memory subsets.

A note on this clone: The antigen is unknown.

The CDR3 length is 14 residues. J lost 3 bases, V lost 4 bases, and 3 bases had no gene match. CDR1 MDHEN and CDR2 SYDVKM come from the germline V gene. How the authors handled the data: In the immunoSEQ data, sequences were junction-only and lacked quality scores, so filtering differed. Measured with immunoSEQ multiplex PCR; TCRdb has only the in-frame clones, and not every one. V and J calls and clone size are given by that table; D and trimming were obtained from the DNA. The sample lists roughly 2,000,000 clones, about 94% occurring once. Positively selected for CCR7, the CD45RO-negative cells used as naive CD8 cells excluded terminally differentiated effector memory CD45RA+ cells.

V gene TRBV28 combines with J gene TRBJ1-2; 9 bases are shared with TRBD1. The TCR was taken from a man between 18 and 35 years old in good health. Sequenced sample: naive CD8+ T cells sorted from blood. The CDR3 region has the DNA TGTGCCAGCAGTTCCAGGACAGGGGACTATGGCTACACCTTC. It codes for CASSSRTGDYGYTF.